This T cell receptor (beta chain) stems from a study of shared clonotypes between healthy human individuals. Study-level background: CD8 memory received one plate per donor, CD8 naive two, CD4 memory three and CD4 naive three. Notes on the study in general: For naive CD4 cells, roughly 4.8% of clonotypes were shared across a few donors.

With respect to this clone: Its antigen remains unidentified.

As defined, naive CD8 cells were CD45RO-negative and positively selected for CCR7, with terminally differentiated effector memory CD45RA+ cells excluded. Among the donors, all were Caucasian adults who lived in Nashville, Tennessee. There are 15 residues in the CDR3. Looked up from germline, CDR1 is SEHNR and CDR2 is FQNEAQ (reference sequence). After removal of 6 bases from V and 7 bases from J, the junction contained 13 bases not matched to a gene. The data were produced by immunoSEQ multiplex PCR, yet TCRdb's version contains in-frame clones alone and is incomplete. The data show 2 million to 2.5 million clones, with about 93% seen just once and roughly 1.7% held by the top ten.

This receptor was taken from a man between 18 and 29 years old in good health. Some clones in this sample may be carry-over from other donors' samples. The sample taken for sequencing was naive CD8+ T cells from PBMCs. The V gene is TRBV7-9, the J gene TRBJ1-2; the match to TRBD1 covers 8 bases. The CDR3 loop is CASSSSRQGAFGYTF. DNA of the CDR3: TGTGCCAGCAGTTCTTCCCGGCAGGGGGCTTTTGGCTACACCTTC.